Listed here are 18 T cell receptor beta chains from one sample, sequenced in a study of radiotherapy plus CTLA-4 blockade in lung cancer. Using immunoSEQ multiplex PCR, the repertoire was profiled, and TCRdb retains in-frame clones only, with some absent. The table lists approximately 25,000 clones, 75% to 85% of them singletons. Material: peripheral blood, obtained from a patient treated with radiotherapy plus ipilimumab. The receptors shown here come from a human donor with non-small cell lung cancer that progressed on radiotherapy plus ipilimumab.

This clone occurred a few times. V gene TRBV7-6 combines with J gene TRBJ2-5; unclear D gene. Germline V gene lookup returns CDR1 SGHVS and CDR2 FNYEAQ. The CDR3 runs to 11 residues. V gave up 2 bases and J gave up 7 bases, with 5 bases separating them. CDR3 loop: CASSLKGTQYF. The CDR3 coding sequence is TGTGCCAGCAGCTTAAAGGGGACCCAGTACTTC.

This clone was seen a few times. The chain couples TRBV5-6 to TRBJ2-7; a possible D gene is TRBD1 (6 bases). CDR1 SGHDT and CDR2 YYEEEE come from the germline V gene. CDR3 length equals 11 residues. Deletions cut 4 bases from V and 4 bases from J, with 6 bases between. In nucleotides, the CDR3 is TGTGCCAGCAGCGGACAGTACGAGCAGTACTTC. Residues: CASSGQYEQYF.

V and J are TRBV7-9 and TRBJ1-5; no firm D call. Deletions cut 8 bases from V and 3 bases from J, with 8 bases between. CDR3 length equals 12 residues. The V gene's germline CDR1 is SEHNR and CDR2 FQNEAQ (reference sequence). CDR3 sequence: CASGQNNQPQHF. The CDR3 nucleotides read TGTGCCAGCGGGCAGAACAATCAGCCCCAGCATTTT.

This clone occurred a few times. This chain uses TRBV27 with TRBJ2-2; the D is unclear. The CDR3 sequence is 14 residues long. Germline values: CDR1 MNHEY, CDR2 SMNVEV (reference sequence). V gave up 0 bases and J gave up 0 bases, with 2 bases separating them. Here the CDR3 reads CASSLSPNTGELFF. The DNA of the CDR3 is TGTGCCAGCAGTTTATCGCCGAACACCGGGGAGCTGTTTTTT.

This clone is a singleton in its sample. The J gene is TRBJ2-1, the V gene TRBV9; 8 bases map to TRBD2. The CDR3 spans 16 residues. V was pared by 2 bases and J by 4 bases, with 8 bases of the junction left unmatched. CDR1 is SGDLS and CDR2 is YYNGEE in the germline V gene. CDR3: CASSVPTSGEYNEQFF. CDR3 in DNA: TGTGCCAGCAGCGTCCCCACTAGCGGAGAGTACAATGAGCAGTTCTTC.

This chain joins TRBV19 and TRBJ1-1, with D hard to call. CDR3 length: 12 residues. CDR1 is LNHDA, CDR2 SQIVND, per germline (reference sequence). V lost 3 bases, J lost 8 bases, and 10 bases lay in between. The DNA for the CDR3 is TGTGCCAGTAGTATCGGCACTACAGAAGCTTTCTTT. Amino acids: CASSIGTTEAFF. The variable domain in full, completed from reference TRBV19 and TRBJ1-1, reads DGGITQSPKYLFRKEGQNVTLSCEQNLNHDAMYWYRQDPGQGLRLIYYSQIVNDFQKGDIAEGYSVSREKKESFPLTVTSAQKNPTAFYLCASSIGTTEAFFGQGTRLTVV.

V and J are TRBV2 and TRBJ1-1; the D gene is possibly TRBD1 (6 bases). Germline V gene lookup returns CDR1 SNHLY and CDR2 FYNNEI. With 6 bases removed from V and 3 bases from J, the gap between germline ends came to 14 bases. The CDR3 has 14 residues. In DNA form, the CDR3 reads TGTGCCAGCAGAAAAACAGGGAAGGACACTGAAGCTTTCTTT. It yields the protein CASRKTGKDTEAFF.

CDR3 coding DNA: TGCGCCAGCAGCCAGGTGCAGGGAGCCGGGGAGCTGTTTTTT. This gives the protein CASSQVQGAGELFF. V is TRBV4-3 and J is TRBJ2-2; D is tentatively TRBD1 or TRBD2 (5 bases each). Germline CDR1 and CDR2: LGHNA and YSLEER. V lost 3 bases, J lost 6 bases, and 11 bases lay in between. The CDR3 totals 14 residues.

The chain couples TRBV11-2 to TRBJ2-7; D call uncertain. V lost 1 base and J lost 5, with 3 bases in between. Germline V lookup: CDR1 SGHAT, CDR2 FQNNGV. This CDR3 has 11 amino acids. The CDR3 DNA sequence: TGTGCCAGCAGCTTAGGCCACGAGCAGTACTTC. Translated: CASSLGHEQYF. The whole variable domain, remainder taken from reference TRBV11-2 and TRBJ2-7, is EAGVAQSPRYKIIEKRQSVAFWCNPISGHATLYWYQQILGQGPKLLIQFQNNGVVDDSQLPKDRFSAERLKGVDSTLKIQPAKLEDSAVYLCASSLGHEQYFGPGTRLTVT.

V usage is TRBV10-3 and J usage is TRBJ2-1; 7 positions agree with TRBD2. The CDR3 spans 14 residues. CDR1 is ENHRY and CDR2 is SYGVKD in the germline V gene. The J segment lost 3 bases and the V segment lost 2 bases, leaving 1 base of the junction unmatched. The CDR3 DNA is TGTGCCATCAGTGAGGGGGGGGGCTACAATGAGCAGTTCTTC. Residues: CAISEGGGYNEQFF.

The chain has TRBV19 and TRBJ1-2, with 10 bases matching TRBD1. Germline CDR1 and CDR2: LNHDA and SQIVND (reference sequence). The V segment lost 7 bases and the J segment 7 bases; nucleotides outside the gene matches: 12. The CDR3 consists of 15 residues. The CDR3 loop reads CASTAPGQGDRGYTF. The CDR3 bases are TGTGCCAGTACGGCCCCCGGACAGGGGGATCGTGGCTACACCTTC. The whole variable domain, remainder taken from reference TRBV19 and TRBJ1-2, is DGGITQSPKYLFRKEGQNVTLSCEQNLNHDAMYWYRQDPGQGLRLIYYSQIVNDFQKGDIAEGYSVSREKKESFPLTVTSAQKNPTAFYLCASTAPGQGDRGYTFGSGTRLTVV.

The CDR3 protein is CASSEGGFSVNNEQFF. The CDR3 region has the DNA TGTGCCAGCAGTGAAGGTGGTTTTTCGGTAAACAATGAGCAGTTCTTC. J is TRBJ2-1 and V is TRBV2; D uncertain. The CDR3 sequence is 16 residues long. V lost 1 base, J lost 5 bases, and 15 bases lay in between. CDR1 is SNHLY and CDR2 is FYNNEI in the germline V gene.

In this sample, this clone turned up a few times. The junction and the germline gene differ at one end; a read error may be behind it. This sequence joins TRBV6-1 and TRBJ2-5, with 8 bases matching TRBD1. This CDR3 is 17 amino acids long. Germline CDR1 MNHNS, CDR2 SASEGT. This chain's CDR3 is CASREGGLRGREETQYF. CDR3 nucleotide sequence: TGTGCCAGCAGGGAAGGAGGTCTCAGGGGGCGCGAAGAGACCCAGTACTTC.

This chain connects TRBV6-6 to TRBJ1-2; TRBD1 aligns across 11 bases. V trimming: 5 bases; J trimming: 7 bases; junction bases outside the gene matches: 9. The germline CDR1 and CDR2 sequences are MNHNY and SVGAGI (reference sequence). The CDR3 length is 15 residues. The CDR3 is CASSTPDRGLSGYTF. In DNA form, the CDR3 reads TGTGCCAGCAGTACCCCGGACAGGGGGCTTTCTGGCTACACCTTC.

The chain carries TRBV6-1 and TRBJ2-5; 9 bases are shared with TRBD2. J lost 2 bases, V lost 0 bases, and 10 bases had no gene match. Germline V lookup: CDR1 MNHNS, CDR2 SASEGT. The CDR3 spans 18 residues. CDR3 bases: TGTGCCAGCAGTGAAGCGCCGGGGCTAGCGGGATCGCAAGAGACCCAGTACTTC. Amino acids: CASSEAPGLAGSQETQYF.

The CDR3 DNA sequence: TGTGCCACCAGCAGAGATAGGGTTCCAGGGATGAAACTGTTTTTT. It specifies CATSRDRVPGMKLFF. The rearrangement links TRBV15 to TRBJ1-4; TRBD1 might be the D (5 bases). The CDR3 is made up of 15 amino acids. Germline CDR1 and CDR2: LNHNV and YYDKDF (reference sequence). V was cut by 0 bases and J by 11 bases, with 16 bases left in between.

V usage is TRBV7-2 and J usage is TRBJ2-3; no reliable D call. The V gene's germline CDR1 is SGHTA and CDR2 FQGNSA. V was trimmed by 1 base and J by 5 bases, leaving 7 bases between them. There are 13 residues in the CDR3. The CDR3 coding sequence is TGTGCCAGCAGCTTAGAAATCCAAGATACGCAGTATTTT. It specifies CASSLEIQDTQYF.

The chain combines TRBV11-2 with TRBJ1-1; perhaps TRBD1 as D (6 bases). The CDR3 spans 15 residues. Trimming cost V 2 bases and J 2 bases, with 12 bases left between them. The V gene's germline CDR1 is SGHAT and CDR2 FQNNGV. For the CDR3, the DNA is TGTGCCAGCAGCTTATTGGCAGGGACAAACACTGAAGCTTTCTTT. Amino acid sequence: CASSLLAGTNTEAFF.